A single sample is the source of the 3 T cell receptor beta chains below, sequenced in a study of cytomegalovirus exposure and HLA in healthy donors. PCR used 60 Vbeta primers and 13 Jbeta primers. Libraries were prepared by immunoSEQ multiplex PCR; TCRdb keeps only in-frame clonotypes and omits some of them. The data show 170,000 or so clones, over 75% seen once. What was sequenced was PBMCs. All receptors derive from a woman aged 45-59 years in good health and CMV-seronegative.

The genes are TRBV6-5 and TRBJ1-2; D may be TRBD1 (6 bases). Germline CDR1 and CDR2: MNHEY and SVGAGI. This CDR3 has 13 amino acids. The germline V and J ends were trimmed by 6 bases and 2 bases, with 10 bases remaining between them. The CDR3: CASSSTGNYGYTF. DNA for the CDR3: TGTGCCAGCAGCTCAACAGGGAACTATGGCTACACCTTC.

This chain connects TRBV7-2 to TRBJ1-2; no clear D gene. Germline CDR1 is SGHTA and CDR2 is FQGNSA. The V gene lost 2 bases and the J gene lost 0 bases, with 4 bases spanning the gap. This CDR3 comprises 13 residues. The CDR3 DNA reads TGTGCCAGCAGCTTACCTTCTAACTATGGCTACACCTTC. Translated: CASSLPSNYGYTF.

Written as DNA, the CDR3 is TGCGCCAGCAGCCAATACCTGGGACAGATCAATCAGCCCCAGCATTTT. It translates to CASSQYLGQINQPQHF. V and J are TRBV4-3 and TRBJ1-5; 7 bases are shared with TRBD1. The CDR3 is 16 residues long. V lost 2 bases, J lost 3 bases, and 7 bases stayed unmatched. In germline, CDR1 is LGHNA, CDR2 YSLEER.